These T cell receptor beta chains were read from a single sample in a study of beta chain features in type 1 diabetes. The repertoire was sequenced with immunoSEQ multiplex PCR; TCRdb's copy has only in-frame clones and lacks some. This table holds approximately 5,800 clones, roughly 79% found once. What was sequenced was Tregs from blood. All receptors come from a man between 18 and 35 years old in good health. CDR3s include the opening cysteine and the closing phenylalanine or tryptophan. Each record gives: J gene, clone size, V gene, D gene, CDR3 DNA, CDR3 protein. A D gene is named only where the DNA matches it firmly. For some rows the clone size is stated as once, few or many, or as a class when expanded; others skip it.

TRBJ2-1 . TRBV10-3 TRBD2 TGTGCCATCAGTGATCAGCGGGGGTGGGATGAGCAGTTCTTC CAISDQRGWDEQFF
TRBJ2-2 . TRBV18 TRBD2 TGTGCCAGCTCAACTGCGGGGGGCGCCGGGGAGCTGTTTTTT CASSTAGGAGELFF
TRBJ2-1 . TRBV4-3 TRBD2 TGCGCCAGCAGCCAAGATCTAGGAACGGGGGGTCGCAATGAGCAGTTCTTC CASSQDLGTGGRNEQFF
TRBJ2-7 . TRBV4-1 TRBD1 TGCGCCAGCAGCCAAGTGTCACAGGGGAACTACGAGCAGTACTTC CASSQVSQGNYEQYF
TRBJ2-5 . TRBV7-2 TRBD2 TGTGCCAGCAGCAACAGACTAGCGGGGCAAGAGACCCAGTACTTC CASSNRLAGQETQYF
TRBJ2-1 . TRBV4-1 TRBD1 TGCGCCAGCAGCCGTATCGGGACAGACCTCTACAATGAGCAGTTCTTC CASSRIGTDLYNEQFF
TRBJ2-1 . TRBV10-3 TRBD2 TGTGCCATCAGTGGGGGACTAGCGGGGGAGTATGAGCAGTTCTTC CAISGGLAGEYEQFF
TRBJ2-2 . TRBV7-9 . TGTGCCAGCAGCTTTTGGCAGTCCGGGGTACTGTTTTTT CASSFWQSGVLFF
TRBJ2-7 . TRBV28 . TGTGCCAGCAGTCCGCAGGCCACCAGCTCCTACGAGCAGTACTTC CASSPQATSSYEQYF
TRBJ2-2 . TRBV5-1 TRBD2 TGCGCCAGCAGCTTGGTAGGGACTAGAAGTACCGGGGAGCTGTTTTTT CASSLVGTRSTGELFF
TRBJ2-1 . TRBV19 TRBD2 TGTGCCAGTAGTGATGCGGGGGGCCCGAATGAGCAGTTCTTC CASSDAGGPNEQFF
TRBJ2-5 few TRBV5-1 . TGCGCCAGCAGCTTGGCCCCCGGGAGTGGAGAGACCCAGTACTTC CASSLAPGSGETQYF
TRBJ2-3 once TRBV27 TRBD2 TGTGCCAGCAGTTTACGAGCGGGGGGGCTGGATACGCAGTATTTT CASSLRAGGLDTQYF
TRBJ2-1 . TRBV7-2 TRBD2 TGTGCCAGCAGCTTAGGGCCAGCGGGGGGGCCCGATGAGCAGTTCTTC CASSLGPAGGPDEQFF
TRBJ1-5 . TRBV7-8 . TGTGCCAGCAGCTTAGCCCCGTCCGAGAGTCAGCCCCAGCATTTT CASSLAPSESQPQHF
TRBJ1-3 . TRBV9 . TGTGCCAGCAGCGTAGGGGGAGGTGGCACCATATATTTT CASSVGGGGTIYF
TRBJ2-7 . TRBV28 TRBD1 TGTGCCAGCAGAGGACAGGGCTCCTACGAGCAGTACTTC CASRGQGSYEQYF
TRBJ2-1 . TRBV19 TRBD1 TGTGCCAGTAACACCGGGACAGGTTTTTATAATGAGCAGTTCTTC CASNTGTGFYNEQFF
TRBJ1-6 . TRBV6-8 TRBD1 TGTGCCAGCAGCCTGGGACAGGGGAATTCACCCCTCCACTTT CASSLGQGNSPLHF
TRBJ2-1 once TRBV7-2 TRBD2 TGTGCCAGCGGCGGGGGTGGTAGCCCTGGTGAGCAGTTCTTC CASGGGGSPGEQFF
TRBJ2-1 . TRBV19 . TGTGCCAGTAGTATAGTAAGCTCGGGGGTATACAATGAGCAGTTCTTC CASSIVSSGVYNEQFF
TRBJ1-4 . TRBV18 . TGTGCCAGCTCACCAGGGGAGTATGAAAAACTGTTTTTT CASSPGEYEKLFF
TRBJ2-7 . TRBV18 . TGTGCCAGCTCACCACGGGGACGGGGGGACAACTACGAGCAGTACTTC CASSPRGRGDNYEQYF
TRBJ2-1 . TRBV29-1 . TGCAGCGCCAATACAGGGCCCTTGGAGGTCTTC CSANTGPLEVF
TRBJ2-7 . TRBV7-9 TRBD1 TGTGCCAGCAGCCGGAATACTGGACAGGGCCCCCACGAGCAGTACTTC CASSRNTGQGPHEQYF
TRBJ1-1 . TRBV30 TRBD1 TGTGCCGGAACAGGGGGCCGAGGAGGGGACACTGAAGCTTTCTTT CAGTGGRGGDTEAFF
TRBJ2-2 . TRBV9 TRBD1 TGTGCCAGCAGCCGGGCGTTTGGGGGACAGGGAGGGACCGGGGAGCTGTTTTTT CASSRAFGGQGGTGELFF
TRBJ1-5 . TRBV4-3 TRBD1 TGCGCCAGCAGCCAGGGACAGGGGAATCAGCCCCAGCATTTT CASSQGQGNQPQHF
TRBJ1-3 . TRBV9 . TGTGCCAGCAGCGTACTTGGAGGTTCTGGAAACACCATATATTTT CASSVLGGSGNTIYF
TRBJ2-1 . TRBV5-1 TRBD1 TGCGCCAGCAGCTTGGCAGGGACAGCTTACAATGAGCAGTTCTTC CASSLAGTAYNEQFF
TRBJ2-7 . TRBV9 TRBD2 TGTGCCAGCAGCGTAGGGGGGAGGGCCTTCTACGAGCAGTACTTC CASSVGGRAFYEQYF
TRBJ1-2 . TRBV2 . TGTGCCAGCACAGCGTCGGACATTAACTATGGCTACACCTTC CASTASDINYGYTF
TRBJ2-1 . TRBV7-2 . TGTGCCAGCAGCTTAGATCAGGGCCCCTACAATGAGCAGTTCTTC CASSLDQGPYNEQFF
TRBJ2-3 few TRBV6-1 TRBD1 TGTGCCAGCAGTGATGCAGGGGGAGATACGCAGTATTTT CASSDAGGDTQYF
TRBJ2-3 . TRBV25-1 TRBD2 TGTGCCAGCAGTGAAGTCGGGCTAGCGGGGGGGACGCAGTATTTT CASSEVGLAGGTQYF
TRBJ2-3 few TRBV30 TRBD1 TGTGCCTGGAGGTCCGGGACAGGGGCTGATACGCAGTATTTT CAWRSGTGADTQYF
TRBJ2-6 . TRBV9 . TGTGCCAGCACCGAATCCGGGTCGGCACTCTCTGGGGCCAACGTCCTGACTTTC CASTESGSALSGANVLTF
TRBJ1-5 once TRBV29-1 . TGCAGCGCCGCGACTACCGCGGGGAAGCCCCAGCATTTT CSAATTAGKPQHF
TRBJ1-1 . TRBV9 . TGTGCCAGCAGCGTAGGCCCCTTCGGGGACACTGAAGCTTTCTTT CASSVGPFGDTEAFF
TRBJ1-6 once TRBV6-4 . TGTGCCAGCAGTGACTCTGGTCGGGCACCCCTCCACTTT CASSDSGRAPLHF
TRBJ2-1 . TRBV7-2 . TGTGCCAGCAGCACCCAGGGCAATGAGCAGTTCTTC CASSTQGNEQFF
TRBJ1-2 . TRBV29-1 . TGCAGCGTTGAACCCAACTACACCTTC CSVEPNYTF
TRBJ2-2 . TRBV7-3 TRBD2 TGTGCCAGCAGCACTTCTAGCGGGGGCACCGGGGAGCTGTTTTTT CASSTSSGGTGELFF
TRBJ2-1 . TRBV4-1 TRBD2 TGCGCCAGCAGCCGTTCCGGGACTAGCGGGGTCGATGAGCAGTTCTTC CASSRSGTSGVDEQFF
TRBJ2-3 . TRBV18 TRBD1 TGTGCCAGCTCACCTCGGCCGGGACAGGGCCGTCATACGCAGTATTTT CASSPRPGQGRHTQYF
TRBJ2-2 . TRBV5-1 . TGCGCCAGCAGCTTCAGGGCACCGGGGGACACCGGGGAGCTGTTTTTT CASSFRAPGDTGELFF
TRBJ1-5 . TRBV7-8 TRBD1 TGTGCCAGCAGCGCCGGACAGGACGACAATCAGCCCCAGCATTTT CASSAGQDDNQPQHF
TRBJ2-3 . TRBV7-2 . TGTGCCAGCAGCTTAGCGGGAGGTGGGCAAGGAACGCAGTATTTT CASSLAGGGQGTQYF
TRBJ1-1 few TRBV5-1 TRBD1 TGCGCCAGCAGCAGAACGACAGGGATGAACACTGAAGCTTTCTTT CASSRTTGMNTEAFF
TRBJ1-5 few TRBV7-9 . TGTGCCAGCAGCGGCGGACAGAATCAGCCCCAGCATTTT CASSGGQNQPQHF
TRBJ2-3 . TRBV5-1 . TGCGCCAGCAGCTTGGGACAGAGAACAGATACGCAGTATTTT CASSLGQRTDTQYF
TRBJ1-2 . TRBV11-2 . TGTGCCAGCAGCATGCTGACAGATGGCTACACCTTC CASSMLTDGYTF
TRBJ1-5 . TRBV5-1 TRBD1 TGCGCCAGCAGCACCGGGACAGTTGAGCAGCCCCAGCATTTT CASSTGTVEQPQHF
TRBJ2-6 . TRBV2 . TGTGCCAGCAGTGACAGAACCAGGCCTGGGGCCAACGTCCTGACTTTC CASSDRTRPGANVLTF
TRBJ2-2 few TRBV7-9 . TGTGCCAGCAGCTTTATGGGGGGCACCGGGGAGCTGTTTTTT CASSFMGGTGELFF